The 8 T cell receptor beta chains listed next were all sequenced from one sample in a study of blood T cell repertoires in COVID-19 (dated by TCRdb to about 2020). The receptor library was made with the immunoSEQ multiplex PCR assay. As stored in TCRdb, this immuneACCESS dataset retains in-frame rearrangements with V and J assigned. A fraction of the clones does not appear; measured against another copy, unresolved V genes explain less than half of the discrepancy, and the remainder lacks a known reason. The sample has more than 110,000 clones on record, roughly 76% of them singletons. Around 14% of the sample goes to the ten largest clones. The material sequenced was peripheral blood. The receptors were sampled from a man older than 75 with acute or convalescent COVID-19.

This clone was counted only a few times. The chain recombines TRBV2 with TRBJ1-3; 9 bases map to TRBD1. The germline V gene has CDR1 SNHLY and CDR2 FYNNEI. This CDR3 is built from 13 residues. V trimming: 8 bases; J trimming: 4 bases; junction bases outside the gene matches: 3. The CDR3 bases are TGTGCCAGCGGGACAGGGCTGGGAAACACCATATATTTT. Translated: CASGTGLGNTIYF.

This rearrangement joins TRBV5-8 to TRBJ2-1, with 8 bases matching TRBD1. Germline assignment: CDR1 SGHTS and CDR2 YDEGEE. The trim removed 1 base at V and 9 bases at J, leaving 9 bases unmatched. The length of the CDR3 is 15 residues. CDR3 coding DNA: TGTGCCAGCAGCTTGAGTAGGGGACAGGTTGGTGAGCAGTTCTTC. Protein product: CASSLSRGQVGEQFF.

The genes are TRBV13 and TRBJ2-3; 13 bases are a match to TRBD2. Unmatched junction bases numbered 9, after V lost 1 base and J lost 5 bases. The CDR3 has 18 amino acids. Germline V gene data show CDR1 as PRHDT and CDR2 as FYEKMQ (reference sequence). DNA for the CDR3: TGTGCCAGCAGCTTAGCAACGACTAGCGGGGGGCAGGGAGATACGCAGTATTTT. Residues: CASSLATTSGGQGDTQYF.

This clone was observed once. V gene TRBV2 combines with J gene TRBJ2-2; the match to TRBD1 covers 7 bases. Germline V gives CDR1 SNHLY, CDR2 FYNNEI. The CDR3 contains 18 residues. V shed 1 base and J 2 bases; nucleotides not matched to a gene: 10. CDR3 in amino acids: CASSEGLVWDRNTGELFF. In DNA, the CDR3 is TGTGCCAGCAGTGAAGGTCTAGTTTGGGACAGAAACACCGGGGAGCTGTTTTTT. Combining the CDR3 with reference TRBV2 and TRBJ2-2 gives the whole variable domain EPEVTQTPSHQVTQMGQEVILRCVPISNHLYFYWYRQILGQKVEFLVSFYNNEISEKSEIFDDQFSVERPDGSNFTLKIRSTKLEDSAMYFCASSEGLVWDRNTGELFFGEGSRLTVL.

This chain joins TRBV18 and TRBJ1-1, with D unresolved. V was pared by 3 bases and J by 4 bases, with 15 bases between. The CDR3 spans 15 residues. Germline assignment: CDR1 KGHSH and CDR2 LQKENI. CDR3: CASSPGRGDTTEAFF. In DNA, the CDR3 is TGTGCCAGCTCACCTGGTCGGGGAGACACCACTGAAGCTTTCTTT.

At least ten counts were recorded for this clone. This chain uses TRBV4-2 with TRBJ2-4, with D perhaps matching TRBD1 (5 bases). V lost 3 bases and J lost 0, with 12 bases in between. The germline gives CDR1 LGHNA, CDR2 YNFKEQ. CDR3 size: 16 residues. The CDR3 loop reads CASSQDIDLAKNIQYF. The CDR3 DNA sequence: TGTGCCAGCAGCCAGGACATCGATCTAGCCAAAAACATTCAGTACTTC.

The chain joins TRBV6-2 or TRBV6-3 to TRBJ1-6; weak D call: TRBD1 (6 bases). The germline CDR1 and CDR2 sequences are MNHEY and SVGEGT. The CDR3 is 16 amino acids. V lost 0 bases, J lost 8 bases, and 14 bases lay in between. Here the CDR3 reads CASSYSPGQTYSPLHF. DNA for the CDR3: TGTGCCAGCAGTTACTCCCCTGGACAGACCTATTCACCCCTCCACTTT.

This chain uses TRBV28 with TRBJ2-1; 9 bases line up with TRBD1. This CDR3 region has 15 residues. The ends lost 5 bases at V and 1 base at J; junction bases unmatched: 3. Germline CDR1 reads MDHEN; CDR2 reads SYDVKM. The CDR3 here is CASSDRGRSYNEQFF. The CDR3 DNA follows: TGTGCCAGCAGTGACAGGGGGAGGTCCTACAATGAGCAGTTCTTC.